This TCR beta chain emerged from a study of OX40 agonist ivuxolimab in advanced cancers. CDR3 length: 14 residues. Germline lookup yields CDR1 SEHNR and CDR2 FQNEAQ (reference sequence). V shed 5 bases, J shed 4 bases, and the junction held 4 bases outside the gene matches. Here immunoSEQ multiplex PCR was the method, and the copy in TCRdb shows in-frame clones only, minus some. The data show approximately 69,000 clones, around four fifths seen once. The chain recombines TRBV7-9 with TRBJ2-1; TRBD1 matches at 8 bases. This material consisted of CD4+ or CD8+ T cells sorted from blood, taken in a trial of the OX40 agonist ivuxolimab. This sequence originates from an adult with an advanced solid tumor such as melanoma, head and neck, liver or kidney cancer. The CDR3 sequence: CASSPGQVYNEQFF. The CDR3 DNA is TGTGCCAGCAGCCCGGGACAGGTGTACAATGAGCAGTTCTTC.